This T cell receptor beta chain is drawn from a study of T-cell memory formation after mild COVID-19. From germline, CDR1 is SGHAT and CDR2 FQNNGV. J lost 10 bases, V lost 5 bases, and 25 bases had no gene match. This CDR3 region has 19 residues. From 5'RACE with constant-segment primers came TCR alpha and TCR beta cDNA libraries that carried sample barcodes and UMIs. A single record per CDR3 protein comes from TCRdb applying MiXCR to the 5' RACE reads. This table holds some 130,000 distinct CDR3 sequences, approximately 15% found once. This clonotype was obtained from an adult woman who had mild COVID-19 (a few samples of this study predate the infection). Cell type and time point are not known. The chain couples TRBV11-2 to TRBJ2-1; 8 bases map to TRBD1. Sequencing was carried out using PBMCs or a T cell subset sorted from them (not recorded which). The CDR3 is CASSLGEVEAGGGQWEQFF. In DNA, the CDR3 is TGTGCCAGCAGCCTAGGGGAGGTTGAGGCAGGGGGCGGACAATGGGAGCAGTTCTTC.